This T cell receptor (beta chain) derives from a study of radiation and T cells in renal cell carcinoma. This CDR3 has 16 amino acids. The junction had 8 bases not matched to a gene; V was cut back by 4 bases and J by 2 bases. In germline, CDR1 is MNHEY, CDR2 SVGAGI. The time point denotes: baseline pretreatment blood. As for treatment: 15 Gy SBRT to primary tumor, nephrectomy 4 weeks later. Profiled with immunoSEQ multiplex PCR; TCRdb holds only in-frame clones, not every one. The sample records approximately 100,000 clones, approximately 86% being singletons. The material sequenced was blood, taken from a patient whose treatment included radiotherapy and nephrectomy. V gene TRBV6-5 combines with J gene TRBJ2-3; 8 positions agree with TRBD1. This sequence was found in a man aged 45-65 years with renal cell carcinoma. Written as DNA, the CDR3 is TGTGCCAGCAGTTTAACAGGGGGAAGAAACACAGATACGCAGTATTTT. The encoded protein is CASSLTGGRNTDTQYF.